This T cell receptor beta chain stems from a study of CD8 T cells in Susac syndrome (dated by TCRdb to between 2018 and 2021). Looking at the study overall: Repertoire sequencing was used to test whether CD8+ T cell activation and differentiation in Susac syndrome was antigen driven. The clonality of the CD8+ T cell repertoire was compared across 12 healthy donors, some 14 Susac syndrome patients and about 16 multiple sclerosis patients. General study outcomes and caveats: The number of individuals in the TCR sequencing and HLA analysis was recognized as being relatively small.

Peripheral blood CD8+ and CD4+ T cells from healthy donors, Susac syndrome patients and multiple sclerosis patients were profiled using high-throughput TCR beta sequencing. The multiple sclerosis controls were treatment-naive patients whose relapsing-remitting disease, either stable or active, fulfilled the revised McDonald criteria. Bulk CD8+ and CD4+ T cells were purified by magnetic negative isolation, while CD8+ TEMRA cells were enriched using FACS. Blood was drawn into EDTA tubes, processed within 24 hours, and PBMCs were isolated by density gradient centrifugation. PBMCs intended for TCR sequencing were cryopreserved in liquid nitrogen and thawed later in a water bath at 37 degrees C. The sorted or isolated CD4+, CD8+ and CD8+ TEMRA cells had a purity of 90% or higher. Measured from the cysteine to the phenylalanine, the CDR3 is 12 residues long. CDR3 DNA is the only sequence kept; it has 36 bases, read in frame from the first base. CDR1 and CDR2, per the germline V gene (reference sequence), are LNHNV and YYDKDF. The junction carries 8 bases between V and J, which are trimmed by 2 bases and 9 bases respectively.

RNA was extracted with the RNeasy kit and roughly 0.5 to 1 ug was reverse transcribed using random hexamers. The immunoSEQ multiplex PCR assay, which covers 54 Vbeta and 13 Jbeta segments, was used to amplify TCR beta CDR3 regions. To correct PCR amplification bias, a synthetic template baseline was used for both primer optimization and computational correction. On the study's bioinformatics: Reads were annotated to V, D and J genes per IMGT and analyzed with immunoSEQ Analyzer, keeping only productive sequences. To calculate clonality, Shannon entropy was normalized by log2 of the number of productive unique sequences and then subtracted from one. For each patient and control, public and private clones were evaluated among the 100 most prevalent clones. Clones were defined as Susac-specific if absent from the healthy and MS cohorts, from around 1,000 published viral clones and from other ImmuneACCESS disease sequences. TCRdb trimmed public reads at Q25 via fastp, called clones via MiXCR and kept in-frame beta chains. For every CDR3 protein sequence, its rows merge into one entry that carries the most common genes and DNA. The V and J calls were not made by the authors but by TCRdb's processing. Within this sample are 330,000 or so distinct CDR3 sequences, with 85% of them counted one time only. The ten largest clones capture about 0.22% of the sample.

As to this clonotype: There is no known antigen for this receptor. No much larger clone exists at a distance of one base, and base qualities are not known.

Input material: CD8+ T cells from PBMCs. The sequence links TRBV15 to TRBJ2-1, with no reliable assignment of the D segment. This clonotype was sampled from a human donor with multiple sclerosis. The DNA reads TGTGCCACCAGCAGACGGAATAGTGAGCAGTTCTTC. This sequence encodes CATSRRNSEQFF.